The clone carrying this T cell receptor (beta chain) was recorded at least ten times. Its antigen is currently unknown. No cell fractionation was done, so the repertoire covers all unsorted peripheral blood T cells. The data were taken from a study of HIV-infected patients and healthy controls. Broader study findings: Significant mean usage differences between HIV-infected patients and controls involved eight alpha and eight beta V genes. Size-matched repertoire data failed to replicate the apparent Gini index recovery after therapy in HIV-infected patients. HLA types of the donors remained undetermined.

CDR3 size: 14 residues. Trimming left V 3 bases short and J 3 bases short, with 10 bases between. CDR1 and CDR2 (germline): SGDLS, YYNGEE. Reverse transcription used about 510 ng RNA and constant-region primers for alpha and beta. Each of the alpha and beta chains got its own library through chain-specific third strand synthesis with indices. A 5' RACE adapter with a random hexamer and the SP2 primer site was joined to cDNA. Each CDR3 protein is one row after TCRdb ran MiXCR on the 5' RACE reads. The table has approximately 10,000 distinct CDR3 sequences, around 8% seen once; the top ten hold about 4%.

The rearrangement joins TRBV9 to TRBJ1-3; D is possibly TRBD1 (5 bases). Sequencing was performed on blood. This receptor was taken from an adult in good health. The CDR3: CASSEWDFGNTIYF. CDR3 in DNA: TGTGCCAGCAGCGAATGGGACTTTGGAAACACCATATATTTT.